The 4 T cell receptor beta chains below all came from one sample that was sequenced in a study of vaccination effects on CD4 cells after COVID-19. Data came from immunoSEQ multiplex PCR; TCRdb stores just in-frame clones and leaves some out. The table shows approximately 24,000 clones, with over 70% occurring only once. These receptors lack a known antigen. ViraFEST expansion of antigen-specific CD4+ T cells with viral peptide pools preceded sequencing. At the end of 9 to 11 days of culture, CD4+ T cells were isolated. Vaccinated recipients, who were negative for nucleocapsid antibodies, had no history of SARS-CoV-2 infection. The source material was CD4+ T cells from PBMCs cultured with HCoV-NL63 spike peptides, sampled before COVID-19 vaccination. The receptors were gathered from a human donor who received a COVID-19 vaccine.

This clone has more than one count but fewer than ten. The chain is built from TRBV5-1 and TRBJ1-1; D not resolved. The germline V and J ends were trimmed by 0 bases and 0 bases, with 9 bases remaining between them. The CDR3 runs 15 residues. Germline CDR1 and CDR2: SGHRS and YFSETQ. CDR3 loop: CASSLATGLNTEAFF. The CDR3 bases are TGCGCCAGCAGCTTGGCCACGGGTCTGAACACTGAAGCTTTCTTT.

This clone was counted once. This chain joins TRBV18 and TRBJ2-1; a possible D gene is TRBD1 (7 bases). The V end lost 1 base, the J end lost 4 bases, and 20 bases lay between the germline ends. The CDR3 is 18 amino acids. Germline-derived CDR1 and CDR2 are KGHSH and LQKENI. The CDR3 reads CASSPLRGAQTDYNEQFF. DNA of the CDR3: TGTGCCAGCTCACCACTCAGGGGGGCCCAGACCGATTACAATGAGCAGTTCTTC.

This clone showed up just a few times. V usage is TRBV2 and J usage is TRBJ1-2, with D tentatively TRBD1 (5 bases). Trimming pared 2 bases from V and 3 bases from J, leaving 16 bases between. Per germline, CDR1 SNHLY and CDR2 FYNNEI. The CDR3 consists of 16 residues. CDR3 DNA sequence: TGTGCCAGCAGTGAACCAAACAGGATAGGGGACTATGGCTACACCTTC. Residues: CASSEPNRIGDYGYTF.

J is TRBJ1-1 and V is TRBV2; D unclear. Germline assignment: CDR1 SNHLY and CDR2 FYNNEI. CDR3 length equals 15 residues. V was trimmed by 5 bases and J by 6 bases, leaving 19 bases between them. CDR3 sequence (DNA): TGTGCCAGCAGTTCGGGCCCGTCGATAAACGCTGAAGCTTTCTTT. Its translation: CASSSGPSINAEAFF. Using reference TRBV2 and TRBJ1-1 for the parts outside the CDR3, the full variable domain is EPEVTQTPSHQVTQMGQEVILRCVPISNHLYFYWYRQILGQKVEFLVSFYNNEISEKSEIFDDQFSVERPDGSNFTLKIRSTKLEDSAMYFCASSSGPSINAEAFFGQGTRLTVV.